Here is one T cell receptor beta chain with its context. Its specificity is unknown. The CDR3 is 14 residues long. The germline gives CDR1 MNHEY, CDR2 SVGAGI. The junction had 6 bases not matched to a gene; V was cut back by 4 bases and J by 6 bases. The entry originates in a study of PD-1 blockade in mismatch repair-deficient tumors. Study summary: All were previously treated, progressing patients with about 11 mismatch repair-deficient cancer types.

Findings of the study overall: Tumor-resident clones, often undetectable pretreatment in blood, expanded then contracted after pembrolizumab.

The protocol was immunoSEQ multiplex PCR, while the TCRdb copy is restricted to in-frame clones and leaves out a portion. The sample has 30,000 to 45,000 clones, approximately 80% seen once. The TCR-sequenced patients were three responders to pembrolizumab. The V and J genes are TRBV6-5 and TRBJ1-5, with 7 bases lining up with TRBD1. The source was PBMCs, collected 38 to 40 weeks after starting pembrolizumab. This clonotype originated in an adult with mismatch repair-deficient cancer. As DNA, the CDR3 is TGTGCCAGCAGTTCCCCGGGACAGCGTCAGCCCCAGCATTTT. This translates into CASSSPGQRQPQHF.